Listed below are T cell receptor beta chains from one sample, sequenced in a study of blood T cells in healthy people across ages. In TCRdb, the 5' RACE reads were re-called with MiXCR into one record per CDR3 protein. Altogether about 970,000 distinct CDR3 sequences are present, roughly 50% being singletons, with the ten largest covering over 20%. The sequenced material came from blood. These receptors were collected from a woman aged 55-75 years in good health. Each CDR3 is given with its conserved first and last residue. A D gene is named only where the DNA matches it firmly. Not all rows give a size; the values are once, few, many and, for expanded clones, a class.

D gene,V gene,J gene,clone size,CDR3 DNA,CDR3 protein
.,TRBV4-2,TRBJ2-5,.,TGTGCCAGCAGCCAAGTCAAGGCCGGGGGGACCCAGTACTTC,CASSQVKAGGTQYF
.,TRBV20-1,TRBJ2-7,.,TGCAGTGCCGGAGTACGGTCCTACGAGCAGTACTTC,CSAGVRSYEQYF
TRBD2,TRBV7-2,TRBJ2-3,.,TGTGCCAGCAGCCCGCCCTCATGGCGGGAGGGGGCGTTAAATACGCAGTATTTT,CASSPPSWREGALNTQYF
TRBD2,TRBV20-1,TRBJ2-1,.,TGCAGTGCTAGAGTACTAGCGGGCTACAATGAGCAGTTCTTC,CSARVLAGYNEQFF
TRBD1,TRBV10-3,TRBJ2-7,.,TGTGCCATCAGCTCCCCGGGACAGAGCTACGAGCAGTACTTC,CAISSPGQSYEQYF
TRBD1,TRBV20-1,TRBJ2-4,.,TGCAGTGCCGGGACAGGGGGCTTCTACGGGCAGTACTTC,CSAGTGGFYGQYF
.,TRBV21-1,TRBJ2-7,.,TGTGCCAGCAGAAGGGACACCCCCTACGAGCAGTACTTC,CASRRDTPYEQYF
TRBD2,TRBV5-1,TRBJ2-7,.,TGCGCCAGCAGCCCCGGGACTACCGACGAGCAGTACTTC,CASSPGTTDEQYF
.,TRBV7-9,TRBJ1-2,few,TGTGCCAGCATCCCAACAGAGGTCAACTATGGCTACACCTTC,CASIPTEVNYGYTF
.,TRBV4-1,TRBJ2-1,.,TGCGCCAACAGCCAGGTAGCGTCCGATGAGCAGTTCTTC,CANSQVASDEQFF
.,TRBV7-9,TRBJ1-4,.,TGTGCCAGCAGCTTTAATACAAGAGCCCCGTTCGATCATGAAAAACTGTTTTTT,CASSFNTRAPFDHEKLFF
TRBD2,TRBV20-1,TRBJ2-1,few,TGCAGTGAATTAAGGGACTACCCCTACAATGAGCAGTTCTTC,CSELRDYPYNEQFF
.,TRBV5-1,TRBJ2-7,.,TGCGCCAGCAGCTCCTCCACAGGAACAATCTCCTACGAGCAGTACTTC,CASSSSTGTISYEQYF
.,TRBV20-1,TRBJ2-1,once,TGCAGTGCTAGAGATTGGATGGGTGACTTCAATGAGCAGTTCTTC,CSARDWMGDFNEQFF
.,TRBV29-1,TRBJ2-5,.,TGCAGCGTCGATAGACCCGATCGGGCAGAAGAGACCCAGTACTTC,CSVDRPDRAEETQYF
.,TRBV4-1,TRBJ2-5,few,TGCGCCAGTGGGGGGGGGGCACAAGAGACCCAGTACTTC,CASGGGAQETQYF
TRBD2,TRBV20-1,TRBJ2-7,.,TGCAGTGCTAGAGTAAGAGCGGGGAGCTCCTACGAGCAGTACTTC,CSARVRAGSSYEQYF